The 8 T cell receptor beta chains reported below all come from one sample, sequenced in a study of T cells after yellow fever vaccination. TCRdb reanalysed the 5' RACE reads using MiXCR and keeps one entry per CDR3 protein. The sample has tens of thousands of distinct CDR3 sequences; approximately 7.3% are singletons. The sample was CD8+ T cells sorted from PBMCs, taken 10 days after the first yellow fever vaccination. These receptors were collected from a man between 18 and 29 years old who received the YFV17D yellow fever vaccine.

This clonotype was detected a few times. The chain combines TRBV12-3 or TRBV12-4 with TRBJ2-1, with D possibly TRBD1 on 6 matching bases. Trimming removed 7 bases at V and 5 bases at J, with 15 bases between. The CDR3 is 14 residues long. CDR3 residues: CASTLGAADNEQFF. The CDR3 nucleotides are TGTGCCAGCACCCTGGGGGCCGCGGACAATGAGCAGTTCTTC.

This chain links TRBV5-1 with TRBJ2-1, with D possibly being TRBD2 (7 bases). Germline V lookup: CDR1 SGHRS, CDR2 YFSETQ. The CDR3 runs to 15 residues. V was clipped by 4 bases and J by 8 bases, with 19 bases between them. The CDR3 nucleotides read TGCGCCAGCAGCCTCCGGGGGGCCAATATCCATGAGCAGTTCTTC. Translating it yields CASSLRGANIHEQFF. The complete variable domain, with remaining parts taken from reference TRBV5-1 and TRBJ2-1, reads KAGVTQTPRYLIKTRGQQVTLSCSPISGHRSVSWYQQTPGQGLQFLFEYFSETQRNKGNFPGRFSGRQFSNSRSEMNVSTLELGDSALYLCASSLRGANIHEQFFGPGTRLTVL.

The sample holds many counts of this clonotype. This chain connects TRBV11-1 to TRBJ1-5, with no clear D. The CDR3 consists of 19 residues. Germline values: CDR1 SGHAT, CDR2 FQDESV (reference sequence). Trimming pared 4 bases from V and 0 bases from J, leaving 22 bases between. The CDR3 region is CASSSVRANDVYSNQPQHF. DNA for the CDR3: TGTGCCAGCAGCTCGGTCCGGGCCAACGATGTATATAGCAATCAGCCCCAGCATTTT.

This clonotype was counted ten times or more. The chain is built from TRBV12-3 or TRBV12-4 and TRBJ2-3; 8 nucleotides line up with TRBD2. The V segment lost 5 bases and the J segment 6 bases; nucleotides outside the gene matches: 7. This CDR3 has 14 residues. The CDR3 DNA is TGTGCCAGCAGTCCTAGCGGGTTATCTGATACGCAGTATTTT. It translates to CASSPSGLSDTQYF.

This clonotype is labeled medium-sized. The chain is built from TRBV27 and TRBJ2-7; 7 bases match TRBD2. The CDR3 loop spans 15 amino acids. Trimming cost V 8 bases and J 2 bases; bases outside gene matches: 12. Germline V gene sequence: CDR1 MNHEY, CDR2 SMNVEV (reference sequence). The CDR3 region is CASSAGPAGTYEQYV. The CDR3 nucleotides are TGTGCCAGCTCGGCCGGGCCAGCGGGAACCTACGAGCAGTACGTC.

The table lists this clonotype with many counts. V gene TRBV12-3 or TRBV12-4 combines with J gene TRBJ2-7, with TRBD2 matching 8 bases. This CDR3 spans 13 amino acids. The junction had 12 bases not matched to a gene; V was cut back by 4 bases and J by 13 bases. The CDR3 DNA is TGTGCCAGCAGTTCCCCAACTAGCGGACTGCACTACGTC. Translating gives CASSSPTSGLHYV.

In its sample, this clonotype was seen many times. This rearrangement joins TRBV6-4 to TRBJ2-5; 11 bases line up with TRBD2. CDR1 and CDR2 from the germline V gene are MRHNA and SNTAGT. Losses at the gene ends were 6 bases for V and 3 bases for J; bases not matched to a gene: 6. The CDR3 sequence is 15 residues long. This chain's CDR3 is CASSLTSGGKETQYF. The CDR3 nucleotides read TGTGCCAGCAGCCTAACTAGCGGGGGAAAAGAGACCCAGTACTTC.

The chain is built from TRBV19 and TRBJ1-6; D gene ambiguous. The V end lost 3 bases, the J end lost 7 bases, and 7 bases lay between the germline ends. CDR3 length equals 13 residues. Germline CDR1 is LNHDA and CDR2 is SQIVND (reference sequence). The CDR3 protein is CASSMVGNSPLHF. The CDR3 DNA sequence: TGTGCCAGTAGTATGGTCGGGAATTCACCCCTCCACTTT.